This T cell receptor (beta chain) was profiled in a study of shared clonotypes between healthy human individuals (dated by TCRdb to 2020 to 2022). With regard to the full study: The cohort comprised a couple of women and a few men aged 18 to 49 years. Blood TCR repertoires of roughly five healthy adults were deeply sequenced to estimate repertoire size and the extent of clonotype sharing between individuals. Per donor, three plates each were used for CD4 naive and CD4 memory, two for CD8 naive, and one for CD8 memory. Libraries were prepared and TCR repertoires were sequenced by different laboratories using diverse techniques, in order to increase sequencing depth and limit assay-specific biases. Leukapheresis yielded between about 0.94 and 10 billion PBMCs per donor.

With respect to this clone: Its antigen is not yet known. No much larger clonotype is one base removed from it; base qualities were not supplied.

Using the deep immunoSEQ assay, multiplex PCR amplified TCR CDR3 regions from genomic DNA. Extracted genomic DNA from each cell subset was spread evenly across all wells of several immunoSEQ 96-well plates, with each plate serving as a replicate. For sorted subsets, each replicate PCR was loaded with 200 ng genomic DNA, equivalent to 25,000 to 35,000 T cell genomes. The purified libraries were quantified using a Qubit 3.0 fluorometer, sized with a Bioanalyzer 2100, and then quantified again using the KAPA Library Quantification kit. A separate single-read 150-cycle Illumina NextSeq 550 flow cell was used to sequence each immunoSEQ 96-well plate. Concerning the study's data processing: Because the immunoSEQ output included only junctional sequences and no quality scores, the filtering could not be the same as the filtering used for full-length reads. To assign V/J genes and CDR3, sequences were annotated against IMGT germline references using PyIR, a Python wrapper for IgBLAST v1.9. Reads with weak V/J assignments (E-value above 1e-6), missing CDR3, stop codons, out-of-frame junctions, or ambiguous translated residues were removed. A V3J clonotype was defined by an identical inferred V gene, J gene, and CDR3 amino acid sequence. Percentage overlap between repertoires was computed as shared unique clonotypes divided by the size of the smaller repertoire. Repertoire richness was assessed with RTK rarefaction, the Chao1 estimator, and Recon v2.1 estimates of unobserved clonotypes. For all TCRbeta clonotypes obtained by the gDNA method from a handful of donors, generation probabilities were computed with OLGA. In its TCRdb copy, this immuneACCESS table keeps in-frame sequences only and misses some clones. Where compared with another copy, unresolved V genes explain less than half of these, and the others have no known cause. The V and J calls and clone size come from that table; D and trimming were worked out from the DNA. The sample records 1.5 million to 1.9 million clones, approximately 98% of which are singletons. Around 0.47% of the sample goes to the ten largest clones.

Via the germline V gene, CDR1 is ENHRY and CDR2 SYGVKD. Spanning cysteine to phenylalanine, the CDR3 consists of 16 amino acids. The sequence is cut down to CDR3 DNA, 48 bases in frame from base 1. Trimming takes 6 bases off V and 0 bases off J; junction bases not matched to a gene: 7. Healthy HIV-negative adults with no recently reported acute infections or vaccinations were included as donors. Every donor was a Caucasian adult residing in Nashville, Tennessee, USA. CD4+ T cells were enriched by magnetic negative selection, after which naive cells were positively selected on CD45RA and the negative fraction was taken as the memory subset. After blood collection by leukapheresis, PBMCs were isolated using Ficoll-Histopaque density gradient centrifugation and then cryopreserved in the vapor phase of liquid nitrogen. Purity and quantity of every magnetically sorted T cell population were checked by analytical flow cytometry. Genomic DNA was isolated from each sorted fraction and quantified by UV absorbance on a Nanodrop 2000c.

Findings and caveats that apply to the study as a whole: Clonotypes shared by all four sorted-subset donors showed higher generation probabilities than non-shared clonotypes. Estimated clonotype richness was generally larger for naive than for memory subsets. Pairwise subsampling led to the expectation that sequencing depth would affect the degree of clonotype sharing among donors. Because the study included only a small number of donors, the genetic and exposure-history diversity represented was limited. Sampling was limited to blood, and TCR repertoires in tissue likely differ from TCR repertoires in blood. Incomplete sequencing was indicated by rarefaction of sorted-subset datasets, despite the large sequencing depth. About 4.5% of naive CD4, 3.5% of naive CD8, 2% to 2.5% of memory CD4, and 0.4% of memory CD8 clonotypes were shared across several donors.

Sequencing input: naive CD4+ T cells sorted from blood. The sample's cell subset or site, from its label and the paper: CD45RA+ positively selected. The TCR was taken from a man aged 25-45 years in good health. The chain was built from TRBV10-3 and TRBJ2-1; TRBD2 matches 8 bases in the middle. For the CDR3, the sequence is CAISLKSGSSYNEQFF. The DNA sequence is TGTGCCATCAGCCTGAAAAGCGGGAGCTCCTACAATGAGCAGTTCTTC.